One and the same sample provided the 30 T cell receptor beta chains below, sequenced in a study of blood T cells in healthy people across ages. For the second PCR, which ran for roughly 6 to 12 cycles, a sample-barcoded 5' primer and a J-beta primer mix were used. Each CDR3 protein gets one entry after TCRdb re-called the 5' RACE reads with MiXCR. The repertoire has around 1,500,000 distinct CDR3 sequences, 42% of them found once; the top ten carry approximately 7.9%. The sample consisted of blood. The receptors derive from a woman aged 18 to 35 in good health.

The chain uses TRBV10-3 and TRBJ1-6; D might be TRBD1 (5 bases). V dropped 3 bases and J dropped 7 bases, with 16 bases sitting between them. The CDR3 is made up of 16 amino acids. The germline V gene encodes CDR1 ENHRY and CDR2 SYGVKD. For the CDR3, the DNA is TGTGCCATCAGTGATCTTGGTGGGGCAGTGAATTCACCCCTCCACTTT. Protein product: CAISDLGGAVNSPLHF.

This clonotype has just a few counts. V is TRBV27 and J is TRBJ2-7; TRBD2 aligns across 15 bases. The CDR3 sequence is 13 residues long. V shed 7 bases, J shed 10 bases, and the junction held 5 bases outside the gene matches. Germline lookup yields CDR1 MNHEY and CDR2 SMNVEV (reference sequence). The CDR3 reads CASKGTSGGRQYF. DNA for the CDR3: TGTGCCAGCAAAGGGACTAGCGGGGGGCGTCAGTACTTC.

This clonotype was observed a handful of times. The V call is TRBV29-1, the J call TRBJ1-2, with 7 bases lining up with TRBD1. V trimming: 5 bases; J trimming: 5 bases; junction bases outside the gene matches: 11. Germline-derived CDR1 and CDR2 are SQVTM and ANQGSEA. This CDR3 spans 14 amino acids. The CDR3 DNA reads TGCAGCGTTCGAAACAGGGGAGGCGGTTATGGCTACACCTTC. As protein: CSVRNRGGGYGYTF.

This clonotype was counted between two and nine times. The chain links TRBV20-1 to TRBJ2-1, with D perhaps assigned TRBD1 or TRBD2 (5 bases each). Between the trimmed V and J ends, which lost 6 bases and 0 bases, there was a span of 15 bases. The CDR3 extends over 15 amino acids. Looked up from germline, CDR1 is DFQATT and CDR2 is SNEGSKA (reference sequence). This chain's CDR3 is CSAHGTNPSYNEQFF. The CDR3 region has the DNA TGCAGTGCGCACGGGACCAACCCCTCCTACAATGAGCAGTTCTTC.

The chain is built from TRBV2 and TRBJ1-2, with unresolved D. The CDR3 contains 13 residues. Germline CDR1 SNHLY, CDR2 FYNNEI. Trimming shortened V by 4 bases and J by 6 bases, and 12 bases separated the two germline ends. CDR3 in DNA: TGTGCCAGCAGTGGCCGCTCGCCGGATGGCTACACCTTC. Protein: CASSGRSPDGYTF.

The chain has TRBV7-9 and TRBJ2-1; a weak D match, TRBD2 (6 bases). The CDR3 contains 15 residues. V was clipped by 5 bases and J by 5 bases, with 16 bases between them. In germline, CDR1 is SEHNR, CDR2 FQNEAQ (reference sequence). The chain's CDR3 is CASSANRDSHNEQFF. Written as DNA, the CDR3 is TGTGCCAGCAGCGCGAACCGGGACTCACACAATGAGCAGTTCTTC. The full variable domain, with the rest looked up from reference TRBV7-9 and TRBJ2-1, is DTGVSQNPRHKITKRGQNVTFRCDPISEHNRLYWYRQTLGQGPEFLTYFQNEAQLEKSRLLSDRFSAERPKGSFSTLEIQRTEQGDSAMYLCASSANRDSHNEQFFGPGTRLTVL.

The chain combines TRBV5-1 with TRBJ2-5; 8 nucleotides match TRBD1. This CDR3 has 16 residues. Germline V gene lookup returns CDR1 SGHRS and CDR2 YFSETQ. The V gene end was trimmed by 1 base and the J gene end by 0 bases; junction bases not matched to a gene: 5. CDR3 sequence reads: CASSLSLDRDQETQYF. The CDR3 coding sequence is TGCGCCAGCAGCTTGTCCCTGGACAGGGACCAAGAGACCCAGTACTTC.

This clonotype was counted once. The chain employs TRBV20-1 and TRBJ1-1; 8 bases align to TRBD1. This CDR3 spans 14 amino acids. The germline V gene encodes CDR1 DFQATT and CDR2 SNEGSKA (reference sequence). Germline trimming cut 6 bases from V and 2 bases from J; bases unmatched to any gene: 8. The CDR3 is CSARKQGVNTEAFF. CDR3 in DNA: TGCAGTGCGCGAAAACAGGGGGTTAACACTGAAGCTTTCTTT.

This clonotype was counted between two and nine times. V gene TRBV29-1 combines with J gene TRBJ2-1; tentative D call: TRBD2 (5 bases). V was trimmed by 4 bases and J by 2 bases, leaving 9 bases between them. This CDR3 is built from 13 residues. Germline lookup yields CDR1 SQVTM and CDR2 ANQGSEA. The CDR3 is CSVGGLPYNEQFF. CDR3 nucleotides: TGCAGCGTTGGAGGGCTCCCCTACAATGAGCAGTTCTTC.

The V call is TRBV3-1, the J call TRBJ2-5; 13 nucleotides match TRBD2. Germline trimming cut 4 bases from V and 11 bases from J; bases unmatched to any gene: 13. CDR3 length: 16 residues. Per germline, CDR1 LGHDT and CDR2 YNNKEL (reference sequence). CDR3 DNA sequence: TGTGCCAGCAGCCGGACTAGCGGGAGTAACTACAATGAGCAGTACTTC. The encoded protein is CASSRTSGSNYNEQYF.

This clonotype occurred a few times. This rearrangement joins TRBV29-1 to TRBJ2-5, with D maybe TRBD2 (6 bases). The CDR3 contains 17 residues. Germline V gene data show CDR1 as SQVTM and CDR2 as ANQGSEA. Trimming took 4 bases from V and 11 from J, leaving 32 bases between them. The CDR3 loop reads CSVVLILGRLKDDEQYF. The CDR3 nucleotides are TGCAGCGTTGTCCTCATCCTAGGGAGGCTGAAAGACGATGAGCAGTACTTC. Supplemented by reference TRBV29-1 and TRBJ2-5, the full variable domain reads SAVISQKPSRDICQRGTSLTIQCQVDSQVTMMFWYRQQPGQSLTLIATANQGSEATYESGFVIDKFPISRPNLTFSTLTVSNMSPEDSSIYLCSVVLILGRLKDDEQYFGPGTRLLVL.

V is TRBV30 and J is TRBJ1-4, with a tentative D call TRBD1 (5 bases). The ends were cut back, 0 bases at V and 8 bases at J, with 10 bases in the middle. Per the germline V gene, CDR1 is GTSNPN and CDR2 is SVGIG (reference sequence). The CDR3 is 13 amino acids. The CDR3 bases are TGTGCCTGGAGTGTGCGGGGCAGGGAAAAACTGTTTTTT. It specifies CAWSVRGREKLFF.

This clonotype was recorded once. The CDR3 sequence: CASTTALTAPPLGNEQFF. CDR3 DNA sequence: TGTGCCAGCACTACCGCCCTCACGGCACCTCCCTTAGGCAATGAGCAGTTCTTC. The rearrangement links TRBV6-2 or TRBV6-3 to TRBJ2-1; no clear D. The CDR3 loop spans 18 amino acids. Germline V gives CDR1 MNHEY, CDR2 SVGEGT. V lost 7 bases to trimming and J lost 6 bases, with 28 bases between them.

This clonotype was counted at least ten times. Here the CDR3 reads CASRGTGSYEQYF. In DNA form, the CDR3 reads TGTGCCAGCAGAGGGACAGGCTCCTACGAGCAGTACTTC. This chain joins TRBV12-3 or TRBV12-4 and TRBJ2-7; 8 bases line up with TRBD1. The CDR3 covers 13 residues. V shed 6 bases and J 0 bases; nucleotides not matched to a gene: 1.

The chain joins TRBV27 to TRBJ1-6; the D is unclear. Trimming pared 9 bases from V and 6 bases from J, leaving 9 bases between. Looked up from germline, CDR1 is MNHEY and CDR2 is SMNVEV (reference sequence). CDR3 length equals 12 residues. CDR3 amino acids: CASSDVNSPLHF. Here the CDR3 DNA reads TGTGCCAGTAGCGATGTTAATTCACCCCTCCACTTT.

This chain links TRBV7-8 with TRBJ1-2; the D gene is possibly TRBD1 (5 bases). The CDR3 spans 14 residues. Trimming pared 3 bases from V and 2 bases from J, leaving 10 bases between. From germline, CDR1 is SGHVS and CDR2 FQNEAQ. The CDR3 coding sequence is TGTGCCAGCAGCTTGGGGGGTATGAACTATGGCTACACCTTC. This encodes CASSLGGMNYGYTF. The full variable domain, rest sourced from reference TRBV7-8 and TRBJ1-2, is GAGVSQSPRYKVAKRGQDVALRCDPISGHVSLFWYQQALGQGPEFLTYFQNEAQLDKSGLPSDRFFAERPEGSVSTLKIQRTQQEDSAVYLCASSLGGMNYGYTFGSGTRLTVV.

V is TRBV3-1 and J is TRBJ2-7, with unresolved D. The germline V gene encodes CDR1 LGHDT and CDR2 YNNKEL (reference sequence). Trimming cost V 0 bases and J 2 bases, with 11 bases left between them. The length of the CDR3 is 15 residues. CDR3 sequence reads: CASSQEYHSTYEQYF. For the CDR3, the DNA is TGTGCCAGCAGCCAAGAATATCACAGTACCTACGAGCAGTACTTC.

The V gene is TRBV6-5, the J gene TRBJ2-5; D perhaps matches TRBD1 (5 bases). Looked up from germline, CDR1 is MNHEY and CDR2 is SVGAGI. This CDR3 has 12 amino acids. Trimming cost V 5 bases and J 8 bases, with 12 bases left between them. The CDR3 here is CASSDRLGTQYF. The CDR3 DNA reads as TGTGCCAGCAGTGACAGACTGGGCACCCAGTACTTC.

CDR3 protein: CASGHWDTEAFF. CDR3 nucleotides: TGTGCCAGCGGTCATTGGGACACTGAAGCTTTCTTT. The chain is built from TRBV3-1 and TRBJ1-1; D is undetermined. CDR1 and CDR2 from the germline V gene are LGHDT and YNNKEL (reference sequence). This CDR3 is 12 amino acids long. Deletions cut 8 bases from V and 3 bases from J, with 10 bases between.

This clonotype was picked up a small number of times. This chain joins TRBV7-9 and TRBJ2-1; 11 bases line up with TRBD2. The V gene's germline CDR1 is SEHNR and CDR2 FQNEAQ (reference sequence). V lost 0 bases and J lost 4; bases outside the gene matches: 5. This CDR3 is built from 17 residues. The DNA for the CDR3 is TGTGCCAGCAGCTTAGCTCTGGGGACTAGCGGTTACAATGAGCAGTTCTTC. Protein: CASSLALGTSGYNEQFF.

The chain couples TRBV6-5 to TRBJ1-2, with 10 positions matching TRBD1. This CDR3 spans 14 amino acids. Trimming at V came to 5 bases and at J to 4 bases, leaving 4 bases not matched to a gene. Germline-derived CDR1 and CDR2 are MNHEY and SVGAGI. CDR3 sequence reads: CASSDRGRAYGYTF. CDR3 DNA sequence: TGTGCCAGCAGTGACAGGGGGCGCGCCTATGGCTACACCTTC.

As for this clonotype: Relative to the germline gene, one junction end is altered; a read error may explain this. The rearrangement uses TRBV24-1 and TRBJ2-3; D might be TRBD2 (5 bases). The germline gives CDR1 KGHDR, CDR2 SFDVKD. The CDR3 covers 15 residues. The CDR3 sequence is CATSDRKRDTDTQYF. In nucleotides, the CDR3 is TGTGCTACCAGTGACCGCAAACGGGACACAGATACGCAGTATTTT.

The chain is built from TRBV12-3 or TRBV12-4 and TRBJ1-1; D perhaps matches TRBD1 (5 bases). The CDR3 length is 13 residues. V was cut by 6 bases and J by 4 bases, with 12 bases left in between. The chain's CDR3 is CASRRDVGTEAFF. The CDR3 nucleotides read TGTGCCAGCAGGAGGGACGTAGGCACTGAAGCTTTCTTT.

This clonotype was observed a handful of times. This CDR3 is CASSKGLAGGGEQFF. The CDR3 nucleotides are TGTGCCAGCAGTAAGGGACTAGCGGGGGGTGGAGAGCAGTTCTTC. The chain couples TRBV6-5 to TRBJ2-1, with 15 bases matching TRBD2. The V gene's germline CDR1 is MNHEY and CDR2 SVGAGI. V shed 5 bases, J shed 10 bases, and the junction held 6 bases outside the gene matches. This CDR3 has 15 residues.

This clonotype came up a few times. The chain has TRBV20-1 and TRBJ2-1; D is possibly TRBD2 (7 bases). The CDR3 has 14 amino acids. Germline CDR1 is DFQATT and CDR2 is SNEGSKA (reference sequence). Trimming left V 3 bases short and J 5 bases short, with 14 bases between. CDR3 coding DNA: TGCAGTGCTAGGAGGGGGGGCCCCCACAATGAGCAGTTCTTC. It specifies CSARRGGPHNEQFF.

There are a few counts of this clonotype. The chain recombines TRBV20-1 with TRBJ2-1; 7 nucleotides match TRBD2. Trimming at V came to 6 bases and at J to 4 bases, leaving 6 bases not matched to a gene. The germline CDR1 and CDR2 sequences are DFQATT and SNEGSKA (reference sequence). This CDR3 spans 13 amino acids. CDR3 region: CSARREIYNEQFF. CDR3 bases: TGCAGTGCAAGGCGGGAGATTTACAATGAGCAGTTCTTC.

In this sample, this clonotype turned up a few times. The V gene is TRBV11-1, the J gene TRBJ2-7, with 10 bases that match TRBD1. The CDR3 runs to 16 residues. Germline V gives CDR1 SGHAT, CDR2 FQDESV (reference sequence). The V segment lost 0 bases and the J segment 3 bases; nucleotides outside the gene matches: 5. CDR3 sequence reads: CASSLALGTGVYEQYF. In DNA, the CDR3 is TGTGCCAGCAGCTTAGCACTCGGGACAGGGGTCTACGAGCAGTACTTC.

The chain has TRBV5-4 and TRBJ2-1, with TRBD2 identical over 8 bases. Germline V CDR1 and CDR2: SGHNT, YYREEE (reference sequence). This CDR3 is built from 14 residues. V dropped 3 bases and J dropped 7; count of bases not matched to a gene: 6. CDR3 sequence: CASSYIGGGNEQFF. The CDR3 bases are TGTGCCAGCAGCTACATCGGGGGGGGGAATGAGCAGTTCTTC.

The J gene is TRBJ2-1, the V gene TRBV21-1; TRBD2, as called in the table, went unchecked against the DNA. TRBV21-1 is a recognized pseudogene. This CDR3 is 17 amino acids long. The CDR3 spells CASSKSPSGSSYNEQFF. CDR3 nucleotides: TGTGCCAGCAGCAAATCGCCTAGCGGGAGCTCCTACAATGAGCAGTTCTTC.

CDR3 protein: CASLPTGGNTEAFF. CDR3 in DNA: TGTGCCAGCCTACCAACCGGGGGAAACACTGAAGCTTTCTTT. The chain carries TRBV7-9 and TRBJ1-1, with a tentative D call TRBD1 (5 bases). Germline V gene data show CDR1 as SEHNR and CDR2 as FQNEAQ (reference sequence). Deletions cut 8 bases from V and 2 bases from J, with 15 bases between. The CDR3 is made up of 14 amino acids. The complete variable domain, with remaining parts taken from reference TRBV7-9 and TRBJ1-1, reads DTGVSQNPRHKITKRGQNVTFRCDPISEHNRLYWYRQTLGQGPEFLTYFQNEAQLEKSRLLSDRFSAERPKGSFSTLEIQRTEQGDSAMYLCASLPTGGNTEAFFGQGTRLTVV.